This TCR beta chain originates from a study of T cell clonotyping in hematopoietic cell transplantation. This CDR3 spans 13 amino acids. Study outcomes and limitations: After transplant, recipient diversity fell while pathologically expanded clonotypes grew through day 180. At the given depth, recipient repertoires were over 95% de novo clonotypes.

Here immunoSEQ multiplex PCR was the method, and the copy in TCRdb shows in-frame clones only, minus some. The table shows some 76,000 clones, with less than 96% occurring only once. Time point in this sample: recipient sample about 28 days before transplant, after cytoreduction. As for this clone: As yet, its antigen is unknown.

Sequences were derived from peripheral blood mononuclear cells, sampled before stem cell transplant. The sequence was collected from a woman in her 50s with acute myeloid leukemia. Some clones in this sample may be carry-over from other donors' samples. The V gene is TRBV21-1, the J gene TRBJ2-1; the table's D gene call, TRBD2, was not cross checked with the DNA. TRBV21-1 corresponds to a pseudogene. Here the CDR3 reads CASSKGRLDEQFF. CDR3 bases: TGTGCCAGCAGCAAAGGCCGACTAGATGAGCAGTTCTTC.